This T cell receptor beta chain was retrieved from a study of blood T cells in healthy people across ages (dated by TCRdb to the mid-2010s). With regard to the full study: Template switching captured roughly one uniquely barcoded TCR beta cDNA molecule per two T cells in model experiments. Age-related changes in TCR beta repertoire diversity were measured in the study by deep sequencing normalized with unique cDNA molecular identifiers. Donors of different ages were randomly distributed across sequencing lanes to avoid experimental bias. Using the same blood draw, the study looked at two additional independent replicas of 1 million unique cDNA reads for two donors, one aged 18 to 29 and the other aged 80 or older. Donors were grouped into four age groups: young (average roughly 16 years), middle-aged (roughly 37), aged (around 56) and long-lived (approximately 81).

CDR1 and CDR2, looked up from the germline V gene, are MGHRA and YSYEKL. Counted from cysteine to phenylalanine, this CDR3 has 14 amino acids. The CDR3 DNA has 42 bases and is translated from base 1. Trimming removed 3 bases from V and 5 bases from J, leaving 13 bases between the germline ends. Library generation was performed with 5' RACE. Sequencing relied on an Illumina HiSeq 2500. A second roughly 6 to 12 cycle PCR used a sample-barcoded 5' primer and a J-beta primer mix. A unique molecular identifier was introduced onto each TCR beta cDNA molecule by a template-switch 5' adaptor carrying 12 random nucleotides. Each sample yielded at least 3 million CDR3-containing paired-end reads. First-strand cDNA was synthesized from all RNA with the Mint cDNA synthesis kit, primed by a TRBC-specific oligonucleotide. Following uracil-DNA glycosylase treatment, all cDNA underwent a first 18-cycle PCR with the universal primers M1SS and BC2_uni_R. On the authors' methods: Normalization of each sample was performed by random selection of 1 million high-quality reads, each carrying a distinct molecular identifier. Instead of being binned into consensus sequences, reads that shared molecular identifiers were thrown out. MiTCR, run with a Q25 quality threshold and the strictest error-elimination algorithm, handled CDR3 identification, clonotype clustering and error correction. A nonparametric unseen species model with Euler transformation was used to estimate lower-bound total TCR beta diversity. In TCRdb, the public reads were trimmed at Q25 with fastp and aligned with MiXCR, with productive beta chains retained. For every CDR3 protein sequence, its rows merge into one entry that carries the most common genes and DNA. The V and J calls were not made by the authors but by TCRdb's processing. Present in this sample are about 1.8 million distinct CDR3 sequences, less than 50% of which were seen just once. 2.1% of the sample rests with the top ten.

This clonotype turned up a few times. Its antigen is currently not known. No clone much larger than this one lies a single base away; base qualities are absent. General findings and caveats noted by the study authors: The percentage of naive T cells measured by flow cytometry correlated strongly with observed TCR beta diversity. Donor CMV infection status was unknown, potentially confounding age-related changes in expanded clonotypes. Because profiling used bulk unsorted PBMCs, naive and antigen-experienced compartments could not be compared conclusively. Estimates of total diversity from one million sequenced T cells were regarded as lower bounds and underestimates. Compared with the aged group, the long-lived group had more naive CD4+ T cells, fewer expanded clones and increased TCR diversity, a pattern suggesting age selection. Observed TCR beta diversity per million T cells fell roughly linearly with age, and a significant reduction was already apparent by age about 43.

The 39 donors, aged roughly 6 to 90 years, were systemically healthy Caucasian individuals from Russia. Each donor gave around 9 milliliters of peripheral blood, collected into EDTA-treated Vacutainer tubes. Ficoll-Paque density-gradient centrifugation was used to isolate PBMCs, with at least 7 million per sample. Total RNA, at least 5 micrograms per sample, was extracted from PBMCs with Trizol reagent. The percentages of naive CD45RAhigh/CD27high T cells were determined by flow cytometry on a PBMC aliquot from every donor. This TCR derives from a middle-aged woman in good health. The chain employs TRBV4-1 and TRBJ2-5; no D segment can be confidently identified. The sequenced sample was blood. The CDR3 is CASSHSGNGETQYF. The nucleotide sequence reads as follows: TGCGCCAGCAGCCACTCCGGTAATGGGGAGACCCAGTACTTC.